The rows below give T cell receptor beta chains drawn from one sample of a study of beta chain features in type 1 diabetes. Here immunoSEQ multiplex PCR was the method, and the copy in TCRdb shows in-frame clones only, minus some. The top ten clones hold just under 0.04% of a sample with hundreds of thousands of clones, around 15% of them seen once. The sequenced sample consisted of naive CD4+ T cells from blood. These receptors were collected from a man aged 18 to 29 with type 1 diabetes. Both conserved end residues are part of each CDR3. D genes are given only for firm matches. Clone size, where shown, is once, few, many, or a class for clones that have expanded.

len,d_gene,abundance,j_gene,v_gene,CDR3nt,CDR3aa
14,TRBD2,.,TRBJ2-3,TRBV9,TGTGCCAGCAGCGCAACTAGCGGCACAGATACGCAGTATTTT,CASSATSGTDTQYF
14,.,.,TRBJ1-1,TRBV5-1,TGCGCCAGCAGCTTGTATACAGAGAACACTGAAGCTTTCTTT,CASSLYTENTEAFF
15,.,few,TRBJ1-2,TRBV6-5,TGTGCCAGCAGTTACTCTGGCTCGGGCGGCTATGGCTACACCTTC,CASSYSGSGGYGYTF
17,.,.,TRBJ2-5,TRBV9,TGTGCCAGCAGCCTAACCCCGGCGGGGAGCGGAAAAGAGACCCAGTACTTC,CASSLTPAGSGKETQYF
15,.,.,TRBJ2-7,TRBV5-4,TGTGCCAGCAGCCTTGGGGCCTCCGACTCCTACGAGCAGTACTTC,CASSLGASDSYEQYF
16,TRBD2,few,TRBJ2-5,TRBV7-9,TGTGCCAGCAGCTTAGCACTAGCGGGCCGTCAAGAGACCCAGTACTTC,CASSLALAGRQETQYF
14,TRBD1,few,TRBJ2-1,TRBV30,TGTGCCTGGATCCCTGGGGGACAGCTTAATGGGCAGTTCTTC,CAWIPGGQLNGQFF
16,.,few,TRBJ2-5,TRBV14,TGTGCCAGCAGAGGCGAGGGGTACATGGGGAGAGAGACCCAGTACTTC,CASRGEGYMGRETQYF
12,TRBD2,few,TRBJ2-7,TRBV14,TGTGCGTCTAGCGGGACATCCTACGAGCAGTACTTC,CASSGTSYEQYF
12,.,.,TRBJ1-1,TRBV9,TGTGCCAGCAGCAGGGTGGCCACTGAAGCTTTCTTT,CASSRVATEAFF
16,TRBD1,few,TRBJ1-6,TRBV7-2,TGTGCCAGCAGCACCCAGAGCGGACAGGGCGGGTCACCCCTCCACTTT,CASSTQSGQGGSPLHF
15,TRBD2,few,TRBJ2-5,TRBV25-1,TGTGCCAGCAGTGAATTGGGACTAGCGGAAGAGACCCAGTACTTC,CASSELGLAEETQYF
15,.,once,TRBJ2-2,TRBV4-1,TGCGCCAGCAGCCAGCTGGAGCGGGACACCGGGGAGCTGTTTTTT,CASSQLERDTGELFF
10,.,few,TRBJ1-1,TRBV29-1,TGCAGCGTTGAGTTGGGTAAGGCTTTCTTT,CSVELGKAFF
14,TRBD1,few,TRBJ2-1,TRBV28,TGTGCCAGCAGTTACTTGACAGGGAACAATGAGCAGTTCTTC,CASSYLTGNNEQFF
12,.,.,TRBJ2-7,TRBV28,TGTGCCAGCAGTTTATTCCGGTGGGAGCAGTACTTC,CASSLFRWEQYF
13,.,.,TRBJ1-3,TRBV7-2,TGTGCCAGCTTAACCGGGGCAGGAAACACCATATATTTT,CASLTGAGNTIYF
15,TRBD1,.,TRBJ1-2,TRBV30,TGTGCCTGGTACACCCGGGACAGGGGCGGTGATGGCTACACCTTC,CAWYTRDRGGDGYTF
12,.,few,TRBJ1-1,TRBV7-9,TGTGCCAGCAGCTTCCCCGGACAGCAAGCTTTCTTT,CASSFPGQQAFF
12,.,few,TRBJ2-3,TRBV29-1,TGCAGCGTTGGGCGCGGGACAGATACGCAGTATTTT,CSVGRGTDTQYF
13,.,few,TRBJ2-7,TRBV19,TGTGCCAGTAGTATGCGGGATCCCTACGAGCAGTACTTC,CASSMRDPYEQYF
14,.,.,TRBJ1-1,TRBV25-1,TGTGCCAGCAGTGAATATTTAGGGGGAACTGAAGCTTTCTTT,CASSEYLGGTEAFF
12,.,.,TRBJ1-1,TRBV5-6,TGTGCCAGCAGCTTATTGAGCACTGAAGCTTTCTTT,CASSLLSTEAFF
15,TRBD1,few,TRBJ2-3,TRBV7-2,TGTGCCAGCAGCCCTCACGGACAGGGGCTGAGTACGCAGTATTTT,CASSPHGQGLSTQYF
13,.,.,TRBJ1-1,TRBV29-1,TGCAGCGTGGGGGGACTGATGAACACTGAAGCTTTCTTT,CSVGGLMNTEAFF
13,.,.,TRBJ1-1,TRBV29-1,.,CSVDSVRGGEAFF
14,.,few,TRBJ2-2,TRBV5-1,TGCGCCAGCAGCTTGTTACTAGACACCGGGGAGCTGTTTTTT,CASSLLLDTGELFF
13,.,.,TRBJ2-3,TRBV5-6,TGTGCCAGCAGCTTTGTCGGCTATCCAACCAAGTATTTT,CASSFVGYPTKYF
13,.,few,TRBJ2-5,TRBV4-1,TGCGCCAGCAGCCTGGGAGTATTAGAGACCCAGTACTTC,CASSLGVLETQYF
16,.,.,TRBJ2-7,TRBV2,TGTGCCAGCAGTGAAGGGGCAGGGCAGAAGGGCTACGAGCAGTACTTC,CASSEGAGQKGYEQYF
13,.,.,TRBJ1-5,TRBV5-4,TGTGCCAGCAGCTTGGACAGTGATCAGCCCCAGCATTTT,CASSLDSDQPQHF
13,.,few,TRBJ2-7,TRBV18,TGTGCCAGCTCACCAGGGCAGAGCTACGAGCAGTACTTC,CASSPGQSYEQYF
15,TRBD2,.,TRBJ2-1,TRBV7-6,TGTGCCAGCAGCCCGGGACTAGCGGCTTACAATGAGCAGTTCTTC,CASSPGLAAYNEQFF
13,.,few,TRBJ2-7,TRBV7-9,TGTGCCAGCAGCTTACCCTCGAGCTACGAGCAGTACTTC,CASSLPSSYEQYF
13,.,few,TRBJ2-3,TRBV5-1,TGCGCCAGCAGCTTCCAGGGTGAAGATACGCAGTATTTT,CASSFQGEDTQYF
14,TRBD1,.,TRBJ2-5,TRBV11-1,TGTGCCAGCAGCTACAGGGGGCTTTGGGAGACCCAGTACTTC,CASSYRGLWETQYF
15,.,few,TRBJ2-5,TRBV30,TGTGCCTGGAGCCCAGCATCAGTGTACCAAGAGACCCAGTACTTC,CAWSPASVYQETQYF
16,.,few,TRBJ2-7,TRBV21-1,TGTGCCAGCAGCAAAGTGGGGACTAAGAAGTCCTACGAGCAGTACTTC,CASSKVGTKKSYEQYF
15,.,.,TRBJ1-2,TRBV5-4,TGTGCCAGCAGCCCGGGAGGGAACCCAGACTATGGCTACACCTTC,CASSPGGNPDYGYTF
14,.,.,TRBJ2-2,TRBV5-1,TGCGCCAGCAGCTTTGGCGCGAACACCGGGGAGCTGTTTTTT,CASSFGANTGELFF
12,.,few,TRBJ1-4,TRBV5-1,TGCGCCAGCCGGTTAGGTAATGAAAAACTGTTTTTT,CASRLGNEKLFF
18,TRBD1,.,TRBJ1-1,TRBV18,TGTGCCAGCTCACCTAGGACAGGATCTTTTGGGTCAGACGCTGAAGCTTTCTTT,CASSPRTGSFGSDAEAFF
16,.,few,TRBJ2-2,TRBV4-3,TGCGCCAGCAGCCAAGGGTCTATGATCCCTACCGGGGAGCTGTTTTTT,CASSQGSMIPTGELFF
15,TRBD1,.,TRBJ2-6,TRBV30,TGTGCCTGGAGGGACAGGGCCTCTGGGGCCAACGTCCTGACTTTC,CAWRDRASGANVLTF
14,TRBD1,few,TRBJ2-7,TRBV18,TGTGCCAGCTCGTCCGACAGGGCTTCCTACGAGCAGTACTTC,CASSSDRASYEQYF
13,.,.,TRBJ1-4,TRBV7-6,TGTGCCAGCTCGTACGTGAAGAATGAAAAACTGTTTTTT,CASSYVKNEKLFF
11,.,.,TRBJ2-4,TRBV7-9,TGTGCCAGCAGCTTATCAAACATTCAGTACTTC,CASSLSNIQYF
16,.,few,TRBJ2-2,TRBV7-9,TGTGCCAGCAGCCGCCCCCGGGAGTGGTTCCCCGGGGAGCTGTTTTTT,CASSRPREWFPGELFF
13,.,.,TRBJ2-7,TRBV11-2,TGTGCCAGCAGCATAAACGATCAATACGAGCAGTACTTC,CASSINDQYEQYF
15,.,.,TRBJ2-7,TRBV25-1,TGTGCCAGCAGTGAACCGGGGACTGCCTCCTACGAGCAGTACTTC,CASSEPGTASYEQYF
16,.,few,TRBJ2-1,TRBV4-2,TGTGCCAGCAGCCAAGATTCGATAGCCGTTAGGAATGAGCAGTTCTTC,CASSQDSIAVRNEQFF
17,.,.,TRBJ2-3,TRBV27,TGTGCCAGCAGTTTCTACCCCGGGGGTAGCGGCACAGATACGCAGTATTTT,CASSFYPGGSGTDTQYF
15,TRBD2,.,TRBJ2-7,TRBV7-9,TGTGCCAGCAGCTTAGGGACTAGCAGCTCCTACGAGCAGTACTTC,CASSLGTSSSYEQYF
15,TRBD1,.,TRBJ2-6,TRBV30,TGTGCCTGGAGTGTCGGACAGGCTGGGGCCAACGTCCTGACTTTC,CAWSVGQAGANVLTF
14,TRBD1,few,TRBJ2-2,TRBV29-1,TGCAGCGGTGTCGGGACAGATCACACCGGGGAGCTGTTTTTT,CSGVGTDHTGELFF
14,.,.,TRBJ2-1,TRBV18,TGTGCCAGCTCACGCCCTCCGGGGAACAATGAGCAGTTCTTC,CASSRPPGNNEQFF
14,.,.,TRBJ1-4,TRBV7-9,TGTGCCAGCAGTTGGACAGCAACTAATGAAAAACTGTTTTTT,CASSWTATNEKLFF